The 30 T cell receptor beta chains below all came from one sample that was sequenced in a study of cytomegalovirus exposure and HLA in healthy donors. The PCR ran on 60 Vbeta and 13 Jbeta primers. Sequencing was performed with immunoSEQ multiplex PCR; in TCRdb, only in-frame clones are kept and a portion is missing. The sample holds roughly 180,000 clones, approximately 9.5% seen once. The sample comprised PBMCs. Receptors were obtained from a woman younger than 45 in good health and CMV-seropositive.

V is TRBV4-1 and J is TRBJ1-4; D uncertain. V was shortened by 6 bases and J by 0 bases, with 8 bases between the two germline ends. Germline assignment: CDR1 MGHRA and CDR2 YSYEKL. The CDR3 covers 14 residues. The CDR3 DNA follows: TGCGCCAGCAGTCAGGTTGCAACTAATGAAAAACTGTTTTTT. Its protein product is CASSQVATNEKLFF.

The V call is TRBV19, the J call TRBJ2-3; 12 bases match TRBD2. The germline V gene encodes CDR1 LNHDA and CDR2 SQIVND (reference sequence). The CDR3 runs 17 residues. J was trimmed by 6 bases and V by 5 bases; bases with no gene match: 12. CDR3 coding DNA: TGTGCCAGTAGTGCCCCTGGACTAGCGGGAACTCAGGATACGCAGTATTTT. Its protein is CASSAPGLAGTQDTQYF.

The chain employs TRBV11-3 and TRBJ2-2, with 7 bases matching TRBD1. V was pared by 6 bases and J by 7 bases, with 14 bases of the junction left unmatched. Per the germline V gene, CDR1 is SGHNT and CDR2 is YENEEA. This CDR3 has 16 residues. DNA for the CDR3: TGTGCCAGCAGGAAGACAGGGACGGGCCTAGGCGGGGAGCTGTTTTTT. Its protein is CASRKTGTGLGGELFF.

This clone was observed a few times. The V gene is TRBV29-1, the J gene TRBJ2-7; D is uncertain. The CDR3 has 11 residues. CDR1 and CDR2 (germline): SQVTM, ANQGSEA. Trimming took 4 bases from V and 3 from J, leaving 7 bases between them. The CDR3 DNA reads as TGCAGCGTTGGCGGCCTCTACGAGCAGTACTTC. It specifies CSVGGLYEQYF.

In its sample, this clone was seen a few times. The chain combines TRBV30 with TRBJ2-3, with D unresolved. Deletions cut 2 bases from V and 3 bases from J, with 12 bases between. Germline values: CDR1 GTSNPN, CDR2 SVGIG (reference sequence). The CDR3 is 14 amino acids. For the CDR3, the DNA is TGTGCCTGGAGTCCCCATCTCGGGACAGATACGCAGTATTTT. Protein sequence: CAWSPHLGTDTQYF.

This clone was seen only a few times. The rearrangement links TRBV4-1 to TRBJ1-2; 10 bases align to TRBD1. Germline loops: CDR1 MGHRA, CDR2 YSYEKL. CDR3 length equals 16 residues. V lost 4 bases to trimming and J lost 4 bases; unmatched junction nucleotides: 9. CDR3 coding DNA: TGCGCCAGCAGCCTCCCCCCGGGACAGGGGCTCTATGGCTACACCTTC. Its translation is CASSLPPGQGLYGYTF.

Concerning this clone itself: The junction shows a germline mismatch at one end, possibly a read error. The chain employs TRBV5-1 and TRBJ1-4; 7 positions agree with TRBD1. Germline lookup yields CDR1 SGHRS and CDR2 YFSETQ. CDR3 size: 15 residues. Here the CDR3 DNA reads TGCGCCAGCAGCAAAGACAGGGCCCGTGAAGAAAGACTGTTTTTT. Its protein product is CASSKDRAREERLFF.

The CDR3 sequence: CAWTTGGYYGYTF. The CDR3 DNA sequence: TGTGCCTGGACGACAGGGGGCTACTATGGCTACACCTTC. The rearrangement joins TRBV30 to TRBJ1-2; 10 bases map to TRBD1. The CDR3 has 13 amino acids. The trim removed 4 bases at V and 3 bases at J, leaving 2 bases unmatched. Germline values: CDR1 GTSNPN, CDR2 SVGIG (reference sequence). Full variable domain (missing parts from reference TRBV30 and TRBJ1-2): SQTIHQWPATLVQPVGSPLSLECTVEGTSNPNLYWYRQAAGRGLQLLFYSVGIGQISSEVPQNLSASRPQDRQFILSSKKLLLSDSGFYLCAWTTGGYYGYTFGSGTRLTVV.

The sample holds a few counts of this clone. This chain uses TRBV2 with TRBJ1-4; tentatively, D is TRBD1 (6 bases). This CDR3 is built from 12 residues. Trimming removed 8 bases from V and 7 bases from J, with 11 bases in between. CDR1 is SNHLY and CDR2 is FYNNEI in the germline V gene. The CDR3 protein is CASEQGTEKLFF. For the CDR3, the DNA is TGTGCCAGCGAACAGGGTACTGAAAAACTGTTTTTT. Drawing the rest from reference TRBV2 and TRBJ1-4, the complete variable domain is EPEVTQTPSHQVTQMGQEVILRCVPISNHLYFYWYRQILGQKVEFLVSFYNNEISEKSEIFDDQFSVERPDGSNFTLKIRSTKLEDSAMYFCASEQGTEKLFFGSGTQLSVL.

This clone was detected a few times. The DNA of the CDR3 is TGTGCCAGTAGTAGCGGGAGGGCCGCCTACGAGCAGTACTTC. Translation: CASSSGRAAYEQYF. The chain uses TRBV19 and TRBJ2-7, with 9 positions matching TRBD2. V was pared by 4 bases and J by 2 bases, with 3 bases of the junction left unmatched. Per germline, CDR1 LNHDA and CDR2 SQIVND (reference sequence). The CDR3 loop spans 14 amino acids.

This clone appeared a few times. The rearrangement joins TRBV5-1 to TRBJ1-1; 7 bases align to TRBD1. J was trimmed by 5 bases and V by 1 base; bases with no gene match: 5. The V gene's germline CDR1 is SGHRS and CDR2 YFSETQ. This CDR3 is built from 14 residues. This CDR3 reads CASSLFPGGTEAFF. In nucleotides, the CDR3 is TGCGCCAGCAGCTTGTTTCCAGGGGGGACTGAAGCTTTCTTT.

Remarks on this clone: The junction and the germline gene differ at one end; a read error may be behind it. The chain joins TRBV7-2 to TRBJ2-5; 9 nucleotides match TRBD2. The CDR3 runs to 14 residues. Germline-derived CDR1 and CDR2 are SGHTA and FQGNSA. Written as DNA, the CDR3 is TGTGCCAGCAGATATACTAGCGGGCAAGAGAACCAGTACTTC. Translating gives CASRYTSGQENQYF.

V gene TRBV5-8 combines with J gene TRBJ1-2; D is ambiguous. The germline gives CDR1 SGHTS, CDR2 YDEGEE. V was trimmed by 1 base and J by 3 bases, leaving 4 bases between them. The CDR3 loop spans 12 amino acids. CDR3 nucleotide sequence: TGTGCCAGCAGCTTGTATGACTATGGCTACACCTTC. Its translation is CASSLYDYGYTF.

The chain uses TRBV9 and TRBJ1-3; D gene uncertain. V was trimmed by 0 bases and J by 2 bases, leaving 6 bases between them. CDR1 and CDR2 (germline): SGDLS, YYNGEE. CDR3 size: 14 residues. CDR3 sequence (DNA): TGTGCCAGCAGCGTAGAGCCGGCTGGAAACACCATATATTTT. Its protein is CASSVEPAGNTIYF.

V usage is TRBV5-1 and J usage is TRBJ2-2; 8 bases line up with TRBD2. The CDR3 covers 15 residues. Germline V gene lookup returns CDR1 SGHRS and CDR2 YFSETQ. J was trimmed by 3 bases and V by 0 bases; bases with no gene match: 1. The CDR3 DNA reads as TGCGCCAGCAGCTTGGCGGGGGGGGACACCGGGGAGCTGTTTTTT. This gives the protein CASSLAGGDTGELFF.

J is TRBJ1-2 and V is TRBV5-1, with D hard to call. Per the germline V gene, CDR1 is SGHRS and CDR2 is YFSETQ. With 0 bases removed from V and 5 bases from J, the gap between germline ends came to 8 bases. This CDR3 region has 13 residues. CDR3 protein: CASSLELAYGYTF. The CDR3 nucleotides read TGCGCCAGCAGCTTGGAGTTAGCGTATGGCTACACCTTC.

This clone was seen a few times. V is TRBV10-1 and J is TRBJ1-1; D is uncertain. The CDR3 length is 11 residues. Germline V lookup: CDR1 WNHNN, CDR2 SYGVQD (reference sequence). Trimming took 2 bases from V and 8 from J, leaving 6 bases between them. CDR3 coding DNA: TGCGCCAGCAGTGAGGCGGGGGAAGCTTTCTTT. This translates into CASSEAGEAFF.

The chain carries TRBV6-1 and TRBJ2-5; 9 nucleotides agree with TRBD1. The end of the DNA fits TRBJ2-7 better, so the J call may be wrong. The CDR3 loop spans 15 amino acids. CDR1 is MNHNS, CDR2 SASEGT, per germline. CDR3 nucleotides: TGTGCCAGCCGGACAGGGGAATACGTGACCTACGAGCAGTACTTC. It is translated as CASRTGEYVTYEQYF.

In its sample, this clone was seen a few times. This chain links TRBV29-1 with TRBJ1-1; the D is unclear. The CDR3 loop spans 10 amino acids. Germline lookup yields CDR1 SQVTM and CDR2 ANQGSEA. The V end lost 7 bases, the J end lost 3 bases, and 6 bases lay between the germline ends. The CDR3 coding sequence is TGCAGCGGAGAGGACACTGAAGCTTTCTTT. Translated: CSGEDTEAFF.

This clone was seen a few times. The identical CDR3 is also encoded by other nucleotide sequences in the sample. This chain uses TRBV2 with TRBJ2-4; possibly TRBD1 for D (5 bases). V was cut by 2 bases and J by 0 bases, with 11 bases left in between. Germline V gives CDR1 SNHLY, CDR2 FYNNEI. The CDR3 is made up of 16 amino acids. The CDR3 nucleotides read TGTGCCAGCAGTGAATATAAGGGGCTAGCCAAAAACATTCAGTACTTC. Encoded protein: CASSEYKGLAKNIQYF.

This chain links TRBV27 with TRBJ2-2, with D possibly being TRBD2 (6 bases). V lost 4 bases and J 7 bases, leaving 22 bases between the germline ends. Germline V lookup: CDR1 MNHEY, CDR2 SMNVEV (reference sequence). This CDR3 spans 17 amino acids. In DNA form, the CDR3 reads TGTGCCAGCAGTTCTGATATCCGGGAGTTGGGTTTCGGGGAGCTGTTTTTT. This encodes CASSSDIRELGFGELFF.

The J gene is TRBJ1-1, the V gene TRBV19, with a tentative D call TRBD1 (5 bases). Germline CDR1 LNHDA, CDR2 SQIVND (reference sequence). The length of the CDR3 is 15 residues. V lost 3 bases and J lost 1, with 12 bases in between. CDR3 sequence: CASSIGWTPNTEAFF. The CDR3 region has the DNA TGTGCCAGTAGTATTGGTTGGACACCGAACACTGAAGCTTTCTTT.

V gene TRBV4-1 combines with J gene TRBJ2-3; the D gene is possibly TRBD2 (5 bases). Germline CDR1 reads MGHRA; CDR2 reads YSYEKL. The germline V and J ends were trimmed by 2 bases and 2 bases, with 11 bases remaining between them. The CDR3 runs 15 residues. CDR3 amino acids: CASSQSGHFTDTQYF. The CDR3 DNA reads TGCGCCAGCAGCCAAAGCGGCCACTTCACAGATACGCAGTATTTT.

V usage is TRBV29-1 and J usage is TRBJ1-2; D gene unclear. The V and J ends lost 7 bases and 8 bases respectively, with 20 bases between them. The CDR3 length is 13 residues. The germline V gene encodes CDR1 SQVTM and CDR2 ANQGSEA. The CDR3 DNA sequence: TGCAGCGCCCCCCAACTAGGTCGAGGAGGCTACACCTTC. Amino acid sequence: CSAPQLGRGGYTF.

This clone was counted a few times. CDR3 sequence (DNA): TGCAGCGTTGGGGAAGGGGGACAGGGGACAGATACGCAGTATTTT. This sequence encodes CSVGEGGQGTDTQYF. This sequence joins TRBV29-1 and TRBJ2-3; 10 bases align to TRBD1. The junction had 7 bases not matched to a gene; V was cut back by 4 bases and J by 3 bases. This CDR3 comprises 15 residues. Germline V gives CDR1 SQVTM, CDR2 ANQGSEA.

The J gene is TRBJ2-1, the V gene TRBV29-1; 9 bases map to TRBD2. Looked up from germline, CDR1 is SQVTM and CDR2 is ANQGSEA. With V trimmed by 6 bases and J by 12 bases, 24 bases remained unmatched. This CDR3 has 17 amino acids. The CDR3 region is CSVQPFKSAGGANRQFF. CDR3 bases: TGCAGCGTCCAGCCGTTTAAGTCAGCGGGAGGAGCTAATAGGCAGTTCTTC.

V usage is TRBV9 and J usage is TRBJ2-5; D is perhaps TRBD1 (8 bases). Trimming pared 4 bases from V and 4 bases from J, leaving 20 bases between. CDR1 and CDR2 from the germline V gene are SGDLS and YYNGEE. This CDR3 is built from 16 residues. CDR3: CASSPGGGTGVETQYF. The DNA of the CDR3 is TGTGCCAGCAGCCCCGGGGGAGGGACAGGCGTAGAGACCCAGTACTTC.

The gene calls are TRBV6-1 and TRBJ2-3; D not resolved. The germline gives CDR1 MNHNS, CDR2 SASEGT. The V end lost 6 bases, the J end lost 1 base, and 23 bases lay between the germline ends. This CDR3 has 18 residues. The DNA of the CDR3 is TGTGCCAGCAGAGAATTCGCGGTCCCGTCGGCGGGCACAGATACGCAGTATTTT. This encodes CASREFAVPSAGTDTQYF.

The chain combines TRBV5-4 with TRBJ2-7; D may be TRBD2 (6 bases). This CDR3 is built from 15 residues. Trimming pared 2 bases from V and 4 bases from J, leaving 16 bases between. From germline, CDR1 is SGHNT and CDR2 YYREEE (reference sequence). The CDR3 loop reads CASSLPGLPRYEQYF. The CDR3 DNA is TGTGCCAGCAGCTTACCGGGACTCCCAAGATACGAGCAGTACTTC.

This clone was found a few times. The chain has TRBV18 and TRBJ1-1; the D is unclear. The CDR3 runs to 13 residues. The germline CDR1 and CDR2 sequences are KGHSH and LQKENI. V gave up 4 bases and J gave up 1 base, with 7 bases separating them. This CDR3 is CASSLNRNTEAFF. DNA of the CDR3: TGTGCCAGCTCACTTAACAGGAACACTGAAGCTTTCTTT.